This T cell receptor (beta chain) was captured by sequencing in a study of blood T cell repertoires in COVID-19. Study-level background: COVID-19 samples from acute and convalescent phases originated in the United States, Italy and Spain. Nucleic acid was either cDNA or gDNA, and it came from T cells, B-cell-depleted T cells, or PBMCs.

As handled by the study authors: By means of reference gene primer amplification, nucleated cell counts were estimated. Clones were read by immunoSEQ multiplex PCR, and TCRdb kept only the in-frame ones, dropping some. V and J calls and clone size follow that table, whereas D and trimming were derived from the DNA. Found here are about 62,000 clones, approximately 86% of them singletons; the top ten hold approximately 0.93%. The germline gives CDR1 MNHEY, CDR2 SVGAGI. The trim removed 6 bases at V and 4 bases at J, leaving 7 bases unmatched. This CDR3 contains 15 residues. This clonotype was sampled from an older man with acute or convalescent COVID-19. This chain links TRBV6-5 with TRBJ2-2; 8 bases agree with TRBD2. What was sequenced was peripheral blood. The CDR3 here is CASRSGLGVTGELFF. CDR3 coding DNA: TGTGCCAGCAGGTCGGGACTAGGGGTCACCGGGGAGCTGTTTTTT.